This TCR beta chain comes out of a study of blood T cell repertoires in COVID-19. In the study overall: Donors in the United States, Italy and Spain gave samples during acute or convalescent COVID-19.

Methods used by the authors: Amplification from reference gene primers served as the basis for estimated nucleated cell counts. Repertoires were generated with immunoSEQ multiplex PCR, while TCRdb's copy carries only in-frame clones and drops some. D and trimming were read from the DNA, whereas the V and J calls and clone size are those reported in that table. The sample shows around 140,000 clones, about 86% of them seen only once. The CDR3 extends over 14 amino acids. Per the germline V gene, CDR1 is MNHEY and CDR2 is SMNVEV (reference sequence). The ends lost 5 bases at V and 8 bases at J; junction bases unmatched: 8. This clone was observed a few times.

The origin of this receptor is an older woman with active or convalescent COVID-19. Material: peripheral blood. The chain combines TRBV27 with TRBJ1-4; 7 positions match TRBD1. CDR3 nucleotide sequence: TGTGCCAGCAGTCACCGGGACAGTGGGGAAAAACTGTTTTTT. Encoded protein: CASSHRDSGEKLFF.